The clone carrying this T cell receptor beta chain was observed a handful of times. No antigen is known for it. This entry comes from a study of cytomegalovirus exposure and HLA in healthy donors. Study outcomes and limitations: Immune exposure information available was restricted to CMV serostatus. Associated with cytomegalovirus, according to the listing, were some 150 TCR beta chains.

Vbeta (60) and Jbeta (13) primers were used in the PCR. Clones were sequenced by immunoSEQ multiplex PCR, and TCRdb holds only the in-frame ones, with some missing. The table includes roughly 150,000 clones, around 86% detected once. CDR3 length equals 18 residues. Germline loops: CDR1 SGHTA, CDR2 FQGNSA. J gave up 4 bases and V 5 bases, and 12 bases lay outside the gene matches. The source material was PBMCs. This rearrangement joins TRBV7-2 to TRBJ2-6; 9 nucleotides align to TRBD1. The TCR originated in a male donor in good health and CMV-seronegative. CDR3 DNA: TGTGCCAGCAGCGCCCAGACAGGGGGAGCAGGCGGGGCCAACGTCCTGACTTTC. It codes for CASSAQTGGAGGANVLTF.